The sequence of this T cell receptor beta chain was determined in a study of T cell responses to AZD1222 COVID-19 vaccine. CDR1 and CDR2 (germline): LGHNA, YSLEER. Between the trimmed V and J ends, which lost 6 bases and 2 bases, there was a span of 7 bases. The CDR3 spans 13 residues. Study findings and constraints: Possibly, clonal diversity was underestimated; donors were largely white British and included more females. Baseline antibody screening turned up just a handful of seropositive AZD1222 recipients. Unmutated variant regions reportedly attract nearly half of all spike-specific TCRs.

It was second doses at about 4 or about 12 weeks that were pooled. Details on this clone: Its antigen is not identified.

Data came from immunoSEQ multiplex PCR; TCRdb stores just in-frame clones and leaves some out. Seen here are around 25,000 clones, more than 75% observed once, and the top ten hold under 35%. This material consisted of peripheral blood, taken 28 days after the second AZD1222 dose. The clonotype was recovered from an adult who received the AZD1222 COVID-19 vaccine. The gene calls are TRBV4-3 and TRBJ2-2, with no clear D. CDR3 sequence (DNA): TGCGCCAGCAGTCTGACTAACACCGGGGAGCTGTTTTTT. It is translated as CASSLTNTGELFF.